This TCR beta chain was observed in a study of CD8 T cells in Susac syndrome. The study's findings and limits: The CD4+ T cell repertoires in Susac syndrome did not show any clonal expansion.

The CDR3 consists of 14 residues. V gave up 5 bases and J gave up 3 bases; unmatched junction bases: 6. Looked up from germline, CDR1 is LNHDA and CDR2 is SQIVND (reference sequence). Roughly 0.45 to 1 ug RNA was reverse transcribed with random hexamers. Using its own MiXCR run on the immunoSEQ multiplex PCR reads, TCRdb lists one record per CDR3 protein. The sample lists roughly 200,000 distinct CDR3 sequences; approximately 94% were seen once. Note on this clonotype: Its antigen is currently unknown.

This clonotype was sampled from a human donor with Susac syndrome. The chain uses TRBV19 and TRBJ2-7, with TRBD1 identical over 8 bases. Sequencing was carried out using CD4+ T cells from PBMCs. The CDR3: CASSPRQGNYEQYF. For the CDR3, the DNA is TGTGCCAGTAGTCCACGACAGGGGAACTACGAGCAGTACTTC.